Shown below are 15 T cell receptor delta chains from a single sample sequenced in a study of γδ T cells in repeated Plasmodium falciparum infection. TCRdb processed the multiplex PCR reads again with the CATT caller. Of roughly 86,000 delta-chain clones detected, almost 1.5% appear once; the ten largest clones hold roughly 8.1%. Flow sorting of PBMC yielded separate Vgamma9/Vdelta2+ and Vdelta2-negative gammadelta T cell populations for bulk repertoire analysis. The specimen was gamma-delta T cells from blood. The receptors come from a pool of human donors (malaria-infected and uninfected, not separated).

On this clone itself: The protein that TCRdb holds for this DNA derives from a much larger clone and differs from the translated DNA at residue 12, which likely indicates a read error; the protein shown here is translated from the DNA. This rearrangement joins TRDV2 to TRDJ3; D unresolved. From germline, CDR1 is GEAIGNYY and CDR2 EKD. This CDR3 is 19 amino acids long. CDR3 sequence: CACDTRGQLSSCDTRQMFF. Here the CDR3 DNA reads TGTGCCTGTGACACGCGGGGTCAACTCAGCTCCTGTGACACCCGACAGATGTTTTTC.

In its sample, this clone was seen many times. The translation of this DNA and the TCRdb protein of a much larger clone differ at residue 12, probably owing to a read error; the protein shown here is translated from the DNA. DNA for the CDR3: TGTGCCTGTAACTATCTGGGGGATCAAGGGTACGCCGATAAACTCATCTTT. This encodes CACNYLGDQGYADKLIF. The V gene is TRDV2, the J gene TRDJ1; TRDD3 aligns across 9 bases. The CDR3 has 17 amino acids. Unmatched junction bases numbered 16, after V lost 6 bases and J lost 3 bases. CDR1 is GEAIGNYY, CDR2 EKD, per germline.

Notes on this clone: TCRdb attributes to this sequence the protein of a much larger clone, which differs from the DNA translation at residue 17; a read error is likely, and the protein displayed is translated from the DNA. The chain has TRDV2 and TRDJ2; 13 positions match TRDD3. CDR1 and CDR2 from the germline V gene are GEAIGNYY and EKD. The CDR3 runs to 20 residues. The CDR3 coding sequence is TGTGCCTGTGACCCTGTATATCCCAGTACTGGGGGATACGGCACAGCACACCTCTTCTTT. Protein: CACDPVYPSTGGYGTAHLFF.

As concerns this clone: One base separates it from a far larger clone, so it is likely a read error. Additional DNA sequences in this sample encode the identical CDR3. In DNA form, the CDR3 reads TGTGCTCTTGGGGGAGGATATATTGGTGGGTCCTACACCGATAAGCTCATCTTT. This codes for CALGGGYIGGSYTDKLIF. A V gene of TRDV1 was called, but no J gene was assigned; the listed D gene, TRDD3, was not tested against the DNA. CDR3 size: 18 residues. Germline V CDR1 and CDR2: TSWWSYY, QGS.

To note about this clone: The protein TCRdb gives is from a much larger clone and does not agree with this DNA's translation at residue 11, likely a read error; the protein shown here comes from the DNA. The V gene is TRDV1, the J gene TRDJ1; TRDD3 matches at 7 bases. Since TCRdb gives no J gene, matching the DNA to germline was used here to assign it. Per germline, CDR1 TSWWSYY and CDR2 QGS. Unmatched junction bases numbered 9, after V lost 2 bases and J lost 3 bases. This CDR3 spans 16 amino acids. CDR3 amino acids: CALGEEADTCADKLIF. The CDR3 region has the DNA TGTGCTCTTGGGGAAGAGGCGGATACGTGCGCCGATAAACTCATCTTT.

This clone appeared a few times. The protein given by TCRdb reflects a much larger clone and differs at residue 7 from this DNA's translation, likely from a read error; the protein shown is the DNA's translation. The chain combines TRDV1 with TRDJ1, with TRDD2 matching over 7 bases. V lost 0 bases and J lost 0; bases outside the gene matches: 13. Germline-derived CDR1 and CDR2 are TSWWSYY and QGS. The CDR3 covers 19 residues. The CDR3 loop reads CALGELSYTFLPYTDKLIF. The DNA of the CDR3 is TGTGCTCTTGGGGAACTTTCGTATACCTTCCTGCCTTACACCGATAAACTCATCTTT.

Comment on this clone: With a far larger clone one base away, a read error is the likely cause. Other nucleotide sequences from this sample produce the same CDR3. CDR3 amino acids: CALGRPSVLGDYTDKLIF. DNA of the CDR3: TGTGCTCTTGGGAGACCTTCAGTACTGGGGGACTACACCGATAAACTCATCTTT. The V call is TRDV1, the J call TRDJ1, with 9 bases matching TRDD3. The CDR3 covers 18 residues. V lost 5 bases and J lost 0; bases outside the gene matches: 13. Per the germline V gene, CDR1 is TSWWSYY and CDR2 is QGS.

For this clone: A far larger clone differs by one base, so this is likely a read error. No DNA is shown, since the ends of the CDR3 on it are uncertain; the CDR3 is the one TCRdb lists. This chain joins TRDV1 and TRDJ1; the tabulated D call, TRDD3, remains unverified against the DNA. CDR1 is TSWWSYY and CDR2 is QGS in the germline V gene. The length of the CDR3 is 24 amino acids, counting both ends. CDR3 sequence reads: CALGELVTTSVGFWGITYTDKLIF.

This clone was seen at least ten times. TCRdb pairs this DNA with a much larger clone's protein that differs at residue 9, likely a read error; the protein shown was translated from the DNA. J is TRDJ1 and V is TRDV2; maybe TRDD3 (5 bases). Germline V CDR1 and CDR2: GEAIGNYY, EKD. The CDR3 is made up of 17 amino acids. Deletions cut 1 base from V and 4 bases from J, with 21 bases between. The CDR3, as DNA: TGTGCCTGTGACACTCAATACTGGTGCAGAGACGACGATAAACTCATCTTT. Its translation is CACDTQYWCRDDDKLIF.

This clone is classed as medium-sized. Within the sample, other DNA sequences also encode this same CDR3. The rearrangement joins TRDV2 to TRDJ2, with 10 bases identical to TRDD3. V was pared by 4 bases and J by 5 bases, with 3 bases of the junction left unmatched. Germline V gene data show CDR1 as GEAIGNYY and CDR2 as EKD. The CDR3 contains 14 residues. The CDR3 is CACDPLGDTAQLFF. CDR3 bases: TGTGCCTGTGATCCACTGGGGGATACAGCACAACTCTTCTTT.

This clone has more than one count but fewer than ten. TCRdb assigns this DNA the protein of a much larger clone, which departs from its translation at residue 18; this likely reflects a read error, and the protein shown comes from translating the DNA. The gene calls are TRDV2 and TRDJ3; 10 bases fit TRDD3. Because TCRdb records no J gene, it was assigned here through a match of the DNA to germline. The germline CDR1 and CDR2 sequences are GEAIGNYY and EKD. The CDR3 spans 21 residues. For the CDR3, the DNA is TGTGCCTGTGACACCGGCGGGCTACTGGGGGATCGCGCCTGGGACACCCGACGGATGTTTTTC. As protein: CACDTGGLLGDRAWDTRRMFF.

The table lists this clone with a few counts. A much larger clone is a single base away; this may be a read error. The sample holds other DNA sequences that translate to the same CDR3. The rearrangement uses TRDV1 and TRDJ1; TRDD3 aligns across 7 bases. The CDR3 runs 16 residues. CDR1 TSWWSYY and CDR2 QGS come from the germline V gene. This CDR3 reads CALGELGIQGTDKLIF. In DNA form, the CDR3 reads TGCGCTCTTGGGGAACTTGGGATACAAGGAACCGATAAACTCATCTTT.

This clone was seen repeatedly, ten times or more. This likely came from a read error, as a far larger clone is one base away. This sample also contains other DNA sequences that code for the same CDR3. Here the CDR3 reads CACDTQYWGRDDDKLIF. DNA of the CDR3: TGTGCCTGTGACACTCAATACTGGGGCAGAGACGACGACAAACTCATCTTT. The rearrangement uses TRDV2 and TRDJ1; 7 bases line up with TRDD3. Germline assignment: CDR1 GEAIGNYY and CDR2 EKD. CDR3 length: 17 residues. With V trimmed by 1 base and J by 8 bases, 18 bases remained unmatched.

This clone was counted only a few times. TCRdb pairs this DNA with a much larger clone's protein that differs at residue 17, likely a read error; the protein shown was translated from the DNA. The chain joins TRDV1 to TRDJ1, with 8 bases fitting TRDD3. From germline, CDR1 is TSWWSYY and CDR2 QGS. The CDR3 has 21 residues. For the CDR3, the DNA is TGTGCTCTTGGGGATGGTTATAGACAGGGATACGGTTTTTATTTGACCGGTAAACTCATCTTT. As protein: CALGDGYRQGYGFYLTGKLIF.

This clone came up a few times. TCRdb has a much larger clone's protein, which differs at residue 12 from the translation of this DNA, likely because of a read error; what is shown is the protein translated from the DNA. The CDR3 loop reads CAFEPTWGIKASSRASDKLIF. In DNA, the CDR3 is TGTGCCTTTGAGCCGACCTGGGGGATTAAGGCCTCTTCGCGGGCTTCCGATAAACTCATCTTT. V and J are TRDV3 and TRDJ1; TRDD3 agrees at 9 bases. TCRdb leaves out the J gene; it was filled in here by matching the DNA to germline. The trim removed 2 bases at V and 3 bases at J, leaving 28 bases unmatched. The CDR3 is 21 amino acids. Germline V gene data show CDR1 as TVYSNPD and CDR2 as GDNSRS (reference sequence).